The T cell receptor (delta chain) described here comes from a study of gamma-delta T cells after stem cell transplantation. In its sample, this clone ranks as medium-sized. Trimming cost V 3 bases and J 3 bases, with 13 bases left between them. CDR1 and CDR2 from the germline V gene are GEAIGNYY and EKD. The CDR3 loop spans 14 amino acids. With CATT, TCRdb re-called clones from the RT-PCR reads. The sample carries over 9,000 delta-chain clones, 1% to 1.5% recorded once. V usage is TRDV2 and J usage is TRDJ1, with a tentative D call TRDD3 (6 bases). The clonotype originates from a human donor. It is not recorded whose cells these are; they may come from a transplant donor. The sample consisted of gamma-delta T cells. DNA of the CDR3: TGTGCCTGTGACTTTGTGGGGGGCCCCGATAAACTCATCTTT. Translation: CACDFVGGPDKLIF.